This T cell receptor (beta chain) was documented in a study of human T cells and chemical hapten exposure. Trimming at V came to 3 bases and at J to 0 bases, leaving 4 bases not matched to a gene. The CDR3 is 16 amino acids. TCRdb reprocessed the RACE reads via MiXCR and lists one record per CDR3 protein. The sample has around 160,000 distinct CDR3 sequences, roughly 15% seen once. This sample's time point: patch test 1, 2 weeks after DPC sensitization. Treatment in this sample: therapeutic diphenylcyclopropenone sensitization with weekly scalp DPC. Patients had alopecia, were aged 18 to 70, and were not pregnant.

J is TRBJ2-1 and V is TRBV12-3 or TRBV12-4; TRBD2 agrees at 8 bases. The material sequenced was whole blood, taken in connection with sensitization to the hapten diphenylcyclopropenone (DPC). The origin of this receptor is a woman between 25 and 40 years old with alopecia areata. Some clones in this sample may be carry-over from other donors' samples. CDR3 loop: CASSFPGTSSYNEQFF. DNA for the CDR3: TGTGCCAGCAGTTTCCCCGGGACTAGCTCCTACAATGAGCAGTTCTTC.